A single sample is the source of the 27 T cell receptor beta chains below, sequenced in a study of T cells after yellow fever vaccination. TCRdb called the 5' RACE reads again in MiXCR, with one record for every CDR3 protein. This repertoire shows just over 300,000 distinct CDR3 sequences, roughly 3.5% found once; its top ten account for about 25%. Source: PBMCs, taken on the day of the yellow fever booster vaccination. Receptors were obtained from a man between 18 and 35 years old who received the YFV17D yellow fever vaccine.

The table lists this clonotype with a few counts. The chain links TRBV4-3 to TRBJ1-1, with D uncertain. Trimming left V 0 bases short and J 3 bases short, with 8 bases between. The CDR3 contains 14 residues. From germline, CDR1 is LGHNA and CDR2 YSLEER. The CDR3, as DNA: TGCGCCAGCAGCCAAGATCAGGCGGACACTGAAGCTTTCTTT. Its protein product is CASSQDQADTEAFF.

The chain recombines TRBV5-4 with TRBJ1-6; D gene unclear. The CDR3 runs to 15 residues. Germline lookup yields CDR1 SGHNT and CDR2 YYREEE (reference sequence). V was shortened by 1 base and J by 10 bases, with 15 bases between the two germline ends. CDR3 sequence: CASSLTQARESPLHF. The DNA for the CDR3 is TGTGCCAGCAGCTTGACTCAGGCTAGGGAGTCACCCCTCCACTTT.

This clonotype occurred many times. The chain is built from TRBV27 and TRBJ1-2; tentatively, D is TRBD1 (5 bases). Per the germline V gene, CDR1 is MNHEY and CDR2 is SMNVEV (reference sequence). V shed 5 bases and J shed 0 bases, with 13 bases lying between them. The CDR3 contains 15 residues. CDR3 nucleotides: TGTGCCAGCAGTCCTCCCCAGGGTACTAACTATGGCTACACCTTC. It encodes CASSPPQGTNYGYTF.

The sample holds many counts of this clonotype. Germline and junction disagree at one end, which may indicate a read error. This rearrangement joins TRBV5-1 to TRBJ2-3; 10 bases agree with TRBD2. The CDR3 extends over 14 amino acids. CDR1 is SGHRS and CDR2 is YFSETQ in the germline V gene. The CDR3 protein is CASSLLAGTDTQYF. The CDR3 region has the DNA TGTGCTAGCAGCTTACTAGCGGGGACAGATACGCAGTATTTT.

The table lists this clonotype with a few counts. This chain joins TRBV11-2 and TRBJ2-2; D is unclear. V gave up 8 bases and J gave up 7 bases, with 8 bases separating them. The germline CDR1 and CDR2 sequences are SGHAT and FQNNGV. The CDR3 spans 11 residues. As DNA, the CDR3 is TGTGCCAGCCTGGTGCGCGGGGAGCTGTTTTTT. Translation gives CASLVRGELFF. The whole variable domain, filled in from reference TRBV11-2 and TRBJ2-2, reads EAGVAQSPRYKIIEKRQSVAFWCNPISGHATLYWYQQILGQGPKLLIQFQNNGVVDDSQLPKDRFSAERLKGVDSTLKIQPAKLEDSAVYLCASLVRGELFFGEGSRLTVL.

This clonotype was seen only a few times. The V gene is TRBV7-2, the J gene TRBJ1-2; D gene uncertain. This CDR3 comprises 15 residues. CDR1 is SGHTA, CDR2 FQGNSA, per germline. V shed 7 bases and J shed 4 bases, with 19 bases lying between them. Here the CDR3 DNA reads TGTGCCAGCACCGTATTTCCGGGGAGGCTCTATGGCTACACCTTC. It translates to CASTVFPGRLYGYTF.

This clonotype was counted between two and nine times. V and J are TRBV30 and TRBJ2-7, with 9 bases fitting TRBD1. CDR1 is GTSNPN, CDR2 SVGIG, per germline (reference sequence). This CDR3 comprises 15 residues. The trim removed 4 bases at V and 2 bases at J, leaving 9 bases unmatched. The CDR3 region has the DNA TGTGCCTGGAAGGGGGACAGGGAGGGGGCCTACGAGCAGTACTTC. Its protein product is CAWKGDREGAYEQYF.

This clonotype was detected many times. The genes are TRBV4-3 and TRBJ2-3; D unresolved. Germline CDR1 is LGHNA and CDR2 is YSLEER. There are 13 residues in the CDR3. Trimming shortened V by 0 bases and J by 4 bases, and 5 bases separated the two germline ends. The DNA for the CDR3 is TGCGCCAGCAGCCAAGAGTCCGCAGATACGCAGTATTTT. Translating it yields CASSQESADTQYF.

The chain's CDR3 is CASSSGGSGPGELFF. The CDR3 bases are TGTGCCAGCAGCTCCGGAGGTAGCGGTCCCGGGGAGCTGTTTTTT. The rearrangement joins TRBV5-4 to TRBJ2-2, with D possibly being TRBD2 (6 bases). The germline V gene has CDR1 SGHNT and CDR2 YYREEE (reference sequence). The CDR3 totals 15 residues. V was trimmed by 3 bases and J by 6 bases, leaving 15 bases between them.

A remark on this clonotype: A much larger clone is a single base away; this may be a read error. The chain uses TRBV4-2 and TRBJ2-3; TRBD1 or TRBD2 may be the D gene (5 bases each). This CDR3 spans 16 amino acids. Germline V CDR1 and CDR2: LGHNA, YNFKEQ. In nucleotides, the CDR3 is TGTGCCAGCAGCCAAGATGGGGCGGGCTCCACAGATACGCGGTATTTT. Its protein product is CASSQDGAGSTDTRYF.

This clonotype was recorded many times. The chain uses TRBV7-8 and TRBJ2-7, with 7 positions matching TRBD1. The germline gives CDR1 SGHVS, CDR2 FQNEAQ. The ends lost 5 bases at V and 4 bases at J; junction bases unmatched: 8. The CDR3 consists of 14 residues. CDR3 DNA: TGTGCCAGCAGCCCGACAGGGTCGGGGTACGAGCAGTACGTC. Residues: CASSPTGSGYEQYV.

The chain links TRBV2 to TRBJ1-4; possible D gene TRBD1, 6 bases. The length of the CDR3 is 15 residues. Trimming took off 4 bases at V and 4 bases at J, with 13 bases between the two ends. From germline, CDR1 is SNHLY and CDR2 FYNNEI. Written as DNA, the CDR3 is TGTGCCAGCAGTGTCACGGGGGCGGTTAATGAAAAACTGTTTTTT. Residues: CASSVTGAVNEKLFF.

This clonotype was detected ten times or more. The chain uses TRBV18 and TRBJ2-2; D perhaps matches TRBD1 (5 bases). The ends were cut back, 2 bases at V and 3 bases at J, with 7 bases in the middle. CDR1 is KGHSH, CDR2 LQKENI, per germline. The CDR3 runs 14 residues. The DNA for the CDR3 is TGTGCCAGCTCACCATCCAGGGACACCGGGGAGCTGTTTTTT. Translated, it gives CASSPSRDTGELFF.

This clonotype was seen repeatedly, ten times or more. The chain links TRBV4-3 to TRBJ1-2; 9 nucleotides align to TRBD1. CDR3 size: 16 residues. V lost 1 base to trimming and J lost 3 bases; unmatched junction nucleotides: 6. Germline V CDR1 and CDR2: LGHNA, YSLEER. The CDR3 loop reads CASSQVLDRGDYGYTF. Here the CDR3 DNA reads TGCGCCAGCAGCCAAGTCCTGGACAGGGGCGACTATGGCTACACCTTC.

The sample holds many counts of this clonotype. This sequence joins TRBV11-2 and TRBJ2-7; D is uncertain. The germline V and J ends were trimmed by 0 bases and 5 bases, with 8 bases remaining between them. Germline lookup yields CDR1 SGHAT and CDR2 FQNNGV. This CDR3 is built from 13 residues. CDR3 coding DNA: TGTGCCAGCAGCTTAGATCGAACCCACGAGCAGTACTTC. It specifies CASSLDRTHEQYF.

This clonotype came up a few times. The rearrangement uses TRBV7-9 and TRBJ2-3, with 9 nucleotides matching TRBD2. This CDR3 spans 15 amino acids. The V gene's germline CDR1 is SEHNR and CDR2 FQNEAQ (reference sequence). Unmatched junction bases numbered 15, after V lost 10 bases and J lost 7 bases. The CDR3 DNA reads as TGTGCCATCGAGCTGAGGGCGGGGGGGCGTCATACGCAGTATTTT. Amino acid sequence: CAIELRAGGRHTQYF. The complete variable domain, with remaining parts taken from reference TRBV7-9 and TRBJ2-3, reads DTGVSQNPRHKITKRGQNVTFRCDPISEHNRLYWYRQTLGQGPEFLTYFQNEAQLEKSRLLSDRFSAERPKGSFSTLEIQRTEQGDSAMYLCAIELRAGGRHTQYFGPGTRLTVL.

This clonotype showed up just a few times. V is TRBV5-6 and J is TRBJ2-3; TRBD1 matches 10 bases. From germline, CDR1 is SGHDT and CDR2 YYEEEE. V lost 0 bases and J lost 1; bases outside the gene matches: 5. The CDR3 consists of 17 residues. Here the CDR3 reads CASSLVLGTGGTDTQYF. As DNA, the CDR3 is TGTGCCAGCAGCTTGGTATTGGGGACAGGGGGCACAGATACGCAGTATTTT.

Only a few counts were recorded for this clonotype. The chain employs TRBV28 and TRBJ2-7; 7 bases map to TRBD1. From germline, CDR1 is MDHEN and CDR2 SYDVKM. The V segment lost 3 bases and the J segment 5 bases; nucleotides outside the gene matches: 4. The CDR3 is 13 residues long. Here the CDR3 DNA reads TGTGCCAGCAGTTTCCGGACAGGTGACGAGCAGTACGTC. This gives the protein CASSFRTGDEQYV.

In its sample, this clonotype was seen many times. The DNA for the CDR3 is TGTGCCAGCAGCTTAGCCGCCCTAGCGGGGACATATAGCACAGATACGCAGTATTTT. This gives the protein CASSLAALAGTYSTDTQYF. The V and J genes are TRBV11-2 and TRBJ2-3, with TRBD2 identical over 9 bases. This CDR3 has 19 amino acids. The V gene end was trimmed by 1 base and the J gene end by 0 bases; junction bases not matched to a gene: 11. Germline V lookup: CDR1 SGHAT, CDR2 FQNNGV.

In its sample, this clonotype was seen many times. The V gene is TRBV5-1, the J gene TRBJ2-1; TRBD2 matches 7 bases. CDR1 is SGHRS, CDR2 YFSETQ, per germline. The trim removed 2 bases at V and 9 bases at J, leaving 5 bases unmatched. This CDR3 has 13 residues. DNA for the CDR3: TGCGCCAGCAGCTTCGAAGCGGGGACTGAGCAGTTCTTC. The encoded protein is CASSFEAGTEQFF.

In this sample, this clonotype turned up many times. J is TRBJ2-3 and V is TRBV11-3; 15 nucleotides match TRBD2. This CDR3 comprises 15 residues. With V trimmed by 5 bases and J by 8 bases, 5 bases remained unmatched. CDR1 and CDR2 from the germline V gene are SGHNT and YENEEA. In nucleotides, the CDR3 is TGTGCCAGCAGCCGCGGGACTAGCGGGGGGATTACGCAGTATTTT. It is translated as CASSRGTSGGITQYF.

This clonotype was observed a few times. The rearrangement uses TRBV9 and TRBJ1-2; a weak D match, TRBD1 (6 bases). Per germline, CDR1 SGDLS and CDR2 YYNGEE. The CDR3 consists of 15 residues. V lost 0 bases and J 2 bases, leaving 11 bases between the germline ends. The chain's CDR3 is CASSVVSGANYGYTF. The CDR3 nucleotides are TGTGCCAGCAGCGTAGTGTCAGGGGCCAACTATGGCTACACCTTC.

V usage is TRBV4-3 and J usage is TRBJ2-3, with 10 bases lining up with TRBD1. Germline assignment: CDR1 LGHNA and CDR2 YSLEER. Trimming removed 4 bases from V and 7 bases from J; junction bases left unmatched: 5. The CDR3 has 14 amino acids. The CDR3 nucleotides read TGCGCCAGCAGCCCCGGGACAGGGGTATATACGCAGTATTTT. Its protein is CASSPGTGVYTQYF.

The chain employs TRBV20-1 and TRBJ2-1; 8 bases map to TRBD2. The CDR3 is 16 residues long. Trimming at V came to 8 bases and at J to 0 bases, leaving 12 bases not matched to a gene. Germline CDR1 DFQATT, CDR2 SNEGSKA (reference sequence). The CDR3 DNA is TGCAGTCCCCGGGGGGGCCTATCCAGCTCCTACAATGAGCAGTTCTTC. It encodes CSPRGGLSSSYNEQFF.

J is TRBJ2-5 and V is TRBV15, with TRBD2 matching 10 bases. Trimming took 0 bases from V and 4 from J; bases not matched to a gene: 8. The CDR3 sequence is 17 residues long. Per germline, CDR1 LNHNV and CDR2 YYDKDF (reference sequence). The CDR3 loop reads CATSREPGTSVGETQYF. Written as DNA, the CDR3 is TGTGCCACCAGCAGAGAGCCGGGGACTAGCGTCGGAGAGACCCAGTACTTC.

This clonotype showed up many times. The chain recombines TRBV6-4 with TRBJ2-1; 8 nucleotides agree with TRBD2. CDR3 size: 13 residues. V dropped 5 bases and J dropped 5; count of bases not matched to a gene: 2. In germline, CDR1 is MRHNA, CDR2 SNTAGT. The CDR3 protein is CASSPTSDNEQFF. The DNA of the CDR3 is TGTGCCAGCAGTCCGACTAGCGACAATGAGCAGTTCTTC.

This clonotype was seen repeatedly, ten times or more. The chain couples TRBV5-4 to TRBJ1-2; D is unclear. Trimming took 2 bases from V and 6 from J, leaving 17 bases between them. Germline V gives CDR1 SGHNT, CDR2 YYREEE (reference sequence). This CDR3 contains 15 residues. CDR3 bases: TGTGCCAGCAGCTTTAGGAACAATTGGAGGGATGGCTACACCTTC. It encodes CASSFRNNWRDGYTF.